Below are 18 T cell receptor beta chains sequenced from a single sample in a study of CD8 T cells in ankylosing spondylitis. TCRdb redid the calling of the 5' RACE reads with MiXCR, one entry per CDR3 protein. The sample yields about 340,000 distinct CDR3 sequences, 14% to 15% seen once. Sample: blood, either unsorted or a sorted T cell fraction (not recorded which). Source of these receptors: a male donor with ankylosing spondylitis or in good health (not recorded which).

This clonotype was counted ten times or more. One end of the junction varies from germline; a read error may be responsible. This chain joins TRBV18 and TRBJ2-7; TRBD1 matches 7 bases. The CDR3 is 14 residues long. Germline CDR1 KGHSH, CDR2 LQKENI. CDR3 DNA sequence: TGCGCCAGCAGCCCATTGGGACAGTCCTACGAGCAGTACTTC. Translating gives CASSPLGQSYEQYF.

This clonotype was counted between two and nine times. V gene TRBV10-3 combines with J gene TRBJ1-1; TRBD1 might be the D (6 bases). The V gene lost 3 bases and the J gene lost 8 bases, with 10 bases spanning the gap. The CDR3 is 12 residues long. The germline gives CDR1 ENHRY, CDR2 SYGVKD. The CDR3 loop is CAISDFGQEAFF. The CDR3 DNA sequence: TGTGCCATCAGTGACTTTGGACAGGAAGCTTTCTTT.

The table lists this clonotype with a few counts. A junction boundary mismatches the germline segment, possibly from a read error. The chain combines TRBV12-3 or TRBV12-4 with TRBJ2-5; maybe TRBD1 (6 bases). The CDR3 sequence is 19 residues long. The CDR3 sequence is CAISLEVSARSTGKETQYF. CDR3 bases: TGTGCCATCAGTTTAGAGGTGTCCGCGCGAAGTACAGGGAAAGAGACCCAGTACTTC.

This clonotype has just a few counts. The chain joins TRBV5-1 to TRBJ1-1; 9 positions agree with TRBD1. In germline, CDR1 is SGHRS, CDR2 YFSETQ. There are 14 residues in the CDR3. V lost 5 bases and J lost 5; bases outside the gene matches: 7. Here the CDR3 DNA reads TGCGCCAGCAGACAGACAGGGGGGTTAACTGAAGCTTTCTTT. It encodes CASRQTGGLTEAFF.

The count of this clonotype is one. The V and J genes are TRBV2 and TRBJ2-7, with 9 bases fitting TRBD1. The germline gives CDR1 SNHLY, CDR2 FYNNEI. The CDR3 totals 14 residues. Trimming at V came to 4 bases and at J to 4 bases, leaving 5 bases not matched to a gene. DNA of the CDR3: TGTGCCAGCAGTGTACAGGGGGCGCGGTACGAGCAGTACTTC. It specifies CASSVQGARYEQYF.

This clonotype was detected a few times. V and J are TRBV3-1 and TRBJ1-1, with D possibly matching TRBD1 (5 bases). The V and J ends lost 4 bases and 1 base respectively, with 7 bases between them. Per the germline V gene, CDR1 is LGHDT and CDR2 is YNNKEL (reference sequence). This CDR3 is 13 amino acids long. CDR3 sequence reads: CASSRGPNTEAFF. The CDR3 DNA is TGTGCCAGCAGCCGGGGACCGAACACTGAAGCTTTCTTT.

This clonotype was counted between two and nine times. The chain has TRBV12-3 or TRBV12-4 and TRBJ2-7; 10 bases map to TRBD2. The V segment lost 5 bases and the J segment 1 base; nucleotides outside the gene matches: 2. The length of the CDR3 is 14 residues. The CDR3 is CASSTAGGSYEQYF. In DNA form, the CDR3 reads TGTGCCAGCAGTACAGCGGGAGGGTCCTACGAGCAGTACTTC.

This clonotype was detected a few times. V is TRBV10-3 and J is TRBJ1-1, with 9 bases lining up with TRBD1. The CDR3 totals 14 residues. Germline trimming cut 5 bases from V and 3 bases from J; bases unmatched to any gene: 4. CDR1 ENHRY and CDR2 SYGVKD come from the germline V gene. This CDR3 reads CAISSTGGDTEAFF. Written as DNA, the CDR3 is TGTGCCATCAGTTCGACAGGGGGTGACACTGAAGCTTTCTTT.

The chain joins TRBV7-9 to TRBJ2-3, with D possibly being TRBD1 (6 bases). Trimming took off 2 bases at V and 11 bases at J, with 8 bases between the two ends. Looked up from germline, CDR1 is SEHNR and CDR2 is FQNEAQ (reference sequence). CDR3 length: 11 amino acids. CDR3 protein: CASSLRTEQYF. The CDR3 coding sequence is TGTGCCAGCAGCTTAAGGACAGAGCAGTATTTT.

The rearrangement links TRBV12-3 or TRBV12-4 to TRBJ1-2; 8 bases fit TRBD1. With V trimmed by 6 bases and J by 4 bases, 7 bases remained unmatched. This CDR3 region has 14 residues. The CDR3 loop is CASRLGTGSYGYTF. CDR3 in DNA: TGTGCCAGCAGACTCGGGACAGGAAGCTATGGCTACACCTTC.

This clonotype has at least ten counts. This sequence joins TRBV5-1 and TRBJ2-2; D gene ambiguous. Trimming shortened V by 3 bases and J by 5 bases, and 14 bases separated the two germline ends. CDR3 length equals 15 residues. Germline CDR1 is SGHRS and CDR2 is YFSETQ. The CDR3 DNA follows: TGCGCCAGCAGCTCGACTCAGGTGTCGACCGGGGAGCTGTTTTTT. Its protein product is CASSSTQVSTGELFF.

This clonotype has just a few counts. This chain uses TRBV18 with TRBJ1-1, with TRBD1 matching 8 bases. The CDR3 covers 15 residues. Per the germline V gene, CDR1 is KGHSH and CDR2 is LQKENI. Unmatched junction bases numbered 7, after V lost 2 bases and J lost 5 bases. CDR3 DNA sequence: TGTGCCAGCTCACCAGGTCAGGGGGCGCAGACTGAAGCTTTCTTT. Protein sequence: CASSPGQGAQTEAFF.

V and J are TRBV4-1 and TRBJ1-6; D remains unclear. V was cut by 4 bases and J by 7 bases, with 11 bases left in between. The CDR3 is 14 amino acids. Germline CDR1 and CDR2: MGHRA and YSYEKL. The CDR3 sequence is CASSRLEGNSPLHF. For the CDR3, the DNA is TGCGCCAGCAGCCGCCTTGAGGGAAATTCACCCCTCCACTTT.

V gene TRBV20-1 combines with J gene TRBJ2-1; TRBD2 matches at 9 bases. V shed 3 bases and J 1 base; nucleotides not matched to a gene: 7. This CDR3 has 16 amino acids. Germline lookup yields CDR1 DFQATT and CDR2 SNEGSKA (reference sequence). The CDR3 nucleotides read TGCAGTGCTAGCGCGGGGGGGAGTGTATCCTACAATGAGCAGTTCTTC. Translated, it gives CSASAGGSVSYNEQFF.

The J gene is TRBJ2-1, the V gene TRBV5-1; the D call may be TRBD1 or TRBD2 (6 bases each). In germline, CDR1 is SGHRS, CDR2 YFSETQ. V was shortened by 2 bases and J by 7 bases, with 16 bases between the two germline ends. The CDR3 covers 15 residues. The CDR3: CASSFDPGAKNEQFF. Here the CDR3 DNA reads TGCGCCAGCAGCTTCGACCCGGGGGCCAAGAATGAGCAGTTCTTC.

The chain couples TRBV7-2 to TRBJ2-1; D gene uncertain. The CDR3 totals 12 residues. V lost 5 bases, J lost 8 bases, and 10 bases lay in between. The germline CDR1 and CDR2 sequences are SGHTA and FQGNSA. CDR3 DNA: TGTGCCAGCAGCCAGACCGCATATGAGCAGTTCTTC. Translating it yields CASSQTAYEQFF.

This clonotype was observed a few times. Here the CDR3 reads CASSLGGLGINEQFF. Written as DNA, the CDR3 is TGTGCCAGCAGTTTAGGGGGACTAGGGATCAATGAGCAGTTCTTC. This chain joins TRBV12-3 or TRBV12-4 and TRBJ2-1; 8 nucleotides agree with TRBD2. The CDR3 consists of 15 residues. The V gene end was trimmed by 1 base and the J gene end by 6 bases; junction bases not matched to a gene: 5.

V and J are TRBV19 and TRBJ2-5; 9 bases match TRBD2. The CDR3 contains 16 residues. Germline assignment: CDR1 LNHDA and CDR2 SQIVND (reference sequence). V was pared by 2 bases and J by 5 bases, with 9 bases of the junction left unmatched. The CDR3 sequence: CASSISGGGAFETQYF. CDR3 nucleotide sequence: TGTGCCAGTAGTATATCTGGCGGGGGGGCATTTGAGACCCAGTACTTC.